This is a list of T cell receptor beta chains from one sample in a study of molecular identifiers for immune sequencing clone quantification. TCRdb called the PCR reads again in MiXCR, with one record for every CDR3 protein. The profile shows about 640,000 distinct CDR3 sequences, roughly 21% of them singletons. Sample: naive CD8+ T cells from blood, with Jurkat cell RNA spiked in. Source of these receptors: a human donor in good health. Some libraries in this study had Jurkat cell RNA spiked in. Each CDR3 is given with its conserved first and last residue. The D gene is left open where the match is weak. Some rows mark clone size as missing; the rest say once, few, many or name a class of expanded clone.

V	D	size	J	DNA	CDR3
TRBV2	TRBD1	NA	TRBJ2-7	TGTGCCAGCGTAGGACAGGGGGGTACCTACGAGCAGTACTTC	CASVGQGGTYEQYF
TRBV20-1	NA	many	TRBJ2-7	TGCAGTGCTAGAGATCTGGCCAGGGTGGGCTACGAGCAGTACTTC	CSARDLARVGYEQYF
TRBV29-1	NA	many	TRBJ2-3	TGCAGCGTTGAACTAACCACCACAGATACGCAGTATTTT	CSVELTTTDTQYF
TRBV19	NA	few	TRBJ2-3	TGTGCCAGTACCGATGAGCTTCAGGGCACAGATACGCAGTATTTT	CASTDELQGTDTQYF
TRBV5-1	TRBD1	many	TRBJ1-4	TGCGCCAGCAGCCCCGGGACAGGTGGTGATAATGAAAAACTGTTTTTT	CASSPGTGGDNEKLFF
TRBV12-3/TRBV12-4	TRBD1	many	TRBJ2-7	TGTGCCAGCAGTCGCGACGGGACAGCTAGCTCCTACGAGCAGTACTTC	CASSRDGTASSYEQYF
TRBV3-1	TRBD2	many	TRBJ2-5	TGTGCCAGCAGCCAGGAGCCTAGCGGGGGGCCCGAAGAGACCCAGTACTTC	CASSQEPSGGPEETQYF
TRBV27	NA	few	TRBJ2-5	TGTGCCAGCAGGAGTACGGGGAGATGGGAGGAGACCCAGTACTTC	CASRSTGRWEETQYF
TRBV4-1	NA	many	TRBJ1-1	TGCGCCAGCAGCCAAGAAGGTGGTTTGGGGGTGACTGAAGCTTTCTTT	CASSQEGGLGVTEAFF
TRBV6-1	NA	many	TRBJ1-2	TGTGCCAGCGTAGAGACAGTTAACTATGGCTACACCTTC	CASVETVNYGYTF
TRBV7-9	TRBD1	many	TRBJ2-7	TGTGCCAGCAGCACCCGACAGGGTTCCCTACTCGAGCAGTACTTC	CASSTRQGSLLEQYF
TRBV4-3	NA	many	TRBJ1-3	TGCGCCAGCAGCCAGGGGAGCTCTGGAAACACCATATATTTT	CASSQGSSGNTIYF
TRBV7-9	NA	few	TRBJ2-7	TGTGCCAGCAGCTTCCTCTCGGGACTGATCTACGAGCAGTACTTC	CASSFLSGLIYEQYF
TRBV7-2	TRBD2	NA	TRBJ2-1	TGTGCCAGCAGCTTACTTGCGACTAGCGGGGGAGAAGGGCAGTTCTTC	CASSLLATSGGEGQFF
TRBV6-5	TRBD2	many	TRBJ2-2	TGTGCCAGCGGCGACCTAGCGGGGACGATCGGGGAGCTGTTTTTT	CASGDLAGTIGELFF
TRBV20-1	TRBD1	NA	TRBJ1-5	TGCAGTGCTAGAGAGACAGGGTTTAGCAATCAGCCCCAGCATTTT	CSARETGFSNQPQHF
TRBV18	TRBD1	many	TRBJ1-4	TGTGCCAGCTCACCACGGGACAGGACAAACCCTGCAACTAATGAAAAACTGTTTTTT	CASSPRDRTNPATNEKLFF
TRBV27	TRBD2	few	TRBJ2-7	TGTGCCAGCAGTCCATGGGCGGGGGCTAGCGGGAGGGACGAGCAGTACTTC	CASSPWAGASGRDEQYF
TRBV20-1	TRBD2	few	TRBJ2-7	TGCAGTGCTAGCAGCGGGAGGGCCTACGAGCAGTACTTC	CSASSGRAYEQYF
TRBV19	TRBD1	NA	TRBJ1-5	TGTGCCAGTAGTACAGGGACAGGTTATAATCAGCCCCAGCATTTT	CASSTGTGYNQPQHF
TRBV30	TRBD1	many	TRBJ2-1	TGTGCCTGGGGGAGGACAGGGGGATACAATGAGCAGTTCTTC	CAWGRTGGYNEQFF
TRBV7-6	TRBD1	many	TRBJ2-6	TGTGCCAGCAGCTACAACAGGGGCCCTCTTGGGGCCAACGTCCTGACTTTC	CASSYNRGPLGANVLTF
TRBV13	NA	NA	TRBJ2-7	TGTGCCAGCAGCTTGCAGGGTCGCGACGAGCAGTACTTC	CASSLQGRDEQYF
TRBV7-2	NA	many	TRBJ2-1	TGTGCCAGCAGCTTAGCGTATCTAGCGCTCAATGAGCAGTTCTTC	CASSLAYLALNEQFF
TRBV30	NA	many	TRBJ1-1	TGTGCCTGGAGCCGACGAGGATCTGGCACTGAAGCTTTCTTT	CAWSRRGSGTEAFF
TRBV12-3/TRBV12-4	TRBD2	few	TRBJ2-2	TGTGCCAGCAGTAGCCTAGCGGCAGGGAACACCGGGGAGCTGTTTTTT	CASSSLAAGNTGELFF
TRBV7-9	NA	many	TRBJ2-7	TGTGCCAGCAGTCCAAATGGGGCAGGCCCCTCGGACGAGCAGTACTTC	CASSPNGAGPSDEQYF
TRBV7-2	TRBD2	many	TRBJ2-1	TGTGCCAGCAGTATCCCCTTGAGCGGGAGCTCCTACAATGAGCAGTTCTTC	CASSIPLSGSSYNEQFF
TRBV19	NA	NA	TRBJ1-5	TGTGCCACCCGATCCGGGTTAAGCAATCAGCCCCAGCATTTT	CATRSGLSNQPQHF
TRBV19	NA	few	TRBJ2-1	TGTGCCAGTAGTATATCTACAGGGCACAATGAGCAGTTCTTC	CASSISTGHNEQFF
TRBV19	TRBD1	many	TRBJ2-7	TGTGCCAGTAGAACGGGACAGGTTGGCGAGCAGTACTTC	CASRTGQVGEQYF
TRBV9	NA	few	TRBJ2-7	TGTGCCAGCAGCGTAGGGCAGGGGTTGGGCGAGCAGTACTTC	CASSVGQGLGEQYF
TRBV7-9	NA	many	TRBJ1-1	TGTGCCAGCAGCCCCGGGACGGCTATGGAAGGGGCTTTCTTT	CASSPGTAMEGAFF
TRBV4-1	TRBD1	many	TRBJ1-2	TGCGCCAGCAGCCAAGCCAGGGGGGGGCAGGGAGGCGGCTACACCTTC	CASSQARGGQGGGYTF
TRBV5-1	TRBD1	many	TRBJ1-1	TGCGCCAGCAGCTTGGTATGGCCGCGAACAGGACAGGCTGAAGCTTTCTTT	CASSLVWPRTGQAEAFF
TRBV4-1	NA	few	TRBJ2-3	TGCGCCAGCAGCCAGGGGGCCCCGGCCACAGATACGCAGTATTTT	CASSQGAPATDTQYF
TRBV7-6	TRBD2	few	TRBJ2-2	TGTGCCAGCAGCTTAGGAACTAGCGGACTAAACACCGGGGAGCTGTTTTTT	CASSLGTSGLNTGELFF
TRBV12-3/TRBV12-4	NA	many	TRBJ1-1	TGTGCCAGCAGTAGAAGTTTTCAGGGTTACATGAACACTGAAGCTTTCTTT	CASSRSFQGYMNTEAFF
TRBV29-1	NA	many	TRBJ2-7	TGCAGCGTCGCAGGCCCCGGGACGACTTACTCCTACGAGCAGTACTTC	CSVAGPGTTYSYEQYF
TRBV7-9	TRBD1	few	TRBJ1-6	TGTGCCAGCAGCCTACTCCGGGACAGGGCTAATTCACCCCTCCACTTT	CASSLLRDRANSPLHF
TRBV14	TRBD2	many	TRBJ2-1	TGTGCCAGCAGCCAAACTCTACTAGCGGTCGGCAATGAGCAGTTCTTC	CASSQTLLAVGNEQFF